This T cell receptor beta chain was documented in a study of vaccination and CD4 T cells after COVID-19. Looking at the study overall: Timing of post-vaccine sample collection was a median 72 days after dose two, with a range of 14 to 241.

Cultured CD4+ T cell DNA was sequenced using the Oncomine TCR Beta short-read assay. TCRdb re-called the PCR reads through MiXCR, storing one row per CDR3 protein. Among about 4,300 distinct CDR3 sequences listed, 45% to 55% were seen once. The CDR3 contains 15 residues. CDR1 and CDR2 (germline): SEHNR, FQNEAQ (reference sequence). V was pared by 6 bases and J by 0 bases, with 13 bases between. Noted treatment: approximately nine-day PBMC culture with coronavirus spike peptide pools or control peptides (ViraFEST assay). A remark on this clonotype: Its antigen is undetermined.

The receptor was isolated from a human donor who had recovered from COVID-19. The V call is TRBV7-9, the J call TRBJ2-3; D gene uncertain. The sequenced sample was CD4+ T cells from blood, cultured in vitro. CDR3 in amino acids: CASRPTAQSTDTQYF. The CDR3 coding sequence is TGTGCCAGCAGACCTACCGCGCAAAGCACAGATACGCAGTATTTT.